A selection of T cell receptor beta chains follows, all from one sample in a study of T cell repertoires in cytomegalovirus infection. These receptors' antigens are unknown. TCRdb re-derived calls from the reads in MiXCR, one entry per CDR3 protein. Here the sample spans 450,000 to 650,000 distinct CDR3 sequences, approximately 40% being singletons. The specimen was cultured PBMCs, collected from culture after CMV antigen stimulation. Source of these receptors: a human donor in good health (CMV status not recorded). Some clones in this sample may be carry-over from other donors' samples. The CDR3 runs from the conserved cysteine through the conserved F or W. Each record gives: V gene, D gene, CDR3 length, clone size, J gene, CDR3 DNA, CDR3 protein. A D gene is named only where the DNA matches it firmly. Rows may omit the clone size; those that give it use once, few, many or a size class.

TRBV4-3,TRBD1,14,NA,TRBJ2-7,TGCGCCAGCAGCCGACGGACAGGGCCTTACGAGCAGTACTTC,CASSRRTGPYEQYF
TRBV28,NA,12,NA,TRBJ1-2,TGTGCCAGCAGTCAGTGGGCCTATGGCTACACCTTC,CASSQWAYGYTF
TRBV5-4,NA,15,NA,TRBJ2-3,TGTGCCAGCAGGACCGGGACGCAAAGCACAGATACGCAGTATTTT,CASRTGTQSTDTQYF
TRBV20-1,NA,14,once,TRBJ2-5,TGCAGTGCTAGAGAGTTGACAGGGAGGGAGACCCAGTACTTC,CSARELTGRETQYF
TRBV12-3/TRBV12-4,NA,15,few,TRBJ2-1,TGTGCCAGCTCGAGGGGGCTAGGAGGGTACAATGAGCAGTTCTTC,CASSRGLGGYNEQFF
TRBV12-3/TRBV12-4,NA,12,NA,TRBJ1-1,TGTGCCAGCAGTTTAGAGGTTCGAGAAGCTTTCTTT,CASSLEVREAFF
TRBV19,TRBD1,14,NA,TRBJ2-5,TGTGCCAGTAGTCCGGGACAGGGGTATTGGACCCAGTACTTC,CASSPGQGYWTQYF
TRBV24-1,TRBD1,13,few,TRBJ1-1,TGTGCCACCACCCTAACAGGGGGCACTGAAGCTTTCTTT,CATTLTGGTEAFF
TRBV5-1,NA,15,NA,TRBJ2-1,TGCGCCAGCAGCTTGGCGGTTGCGGCCTACAATGAGCAGTTCTTC,CASSLAVAAYNEQFF
TRBV12-3/TRBV12-4,NA,14,NA,TRBJ1-5,TGTGCCAGCAGCCCAGGGGTGAGCAATCAGCCCCAGCATTTT,CASSPGVSNQPQHF
TRBV7-6,TRBD2,17,NA,TRBJ2-3,TGTGCCAGCAGCTCGCCGGTGCTAGCGGGGCCCGCGGGTACGCAGTATTTT,CASSSPVLAGPAGTQYF
TRBV7-2,NA,14,few,TRBJ1-1,TGTGCCAGCAGCTTAATTTTGTTGGAGACTGAAGCTTTCTTT,CASSLILLETEAFF
TRBV20-1,TRBD2,15,once,TRBJ2-5,TGCAGTGCTAGCCCCGGGACTAGCGAACAAGAGACCCAGTACTTC,CSASPGTSEQETQYF
TRBV20-1,NA,16,NA,TRBJ2-5,TGCAGTGCTAGGGTGGGGGATACAGGCGATCAAGAGACCCAGTACTTC,CSARVGDTGDQETQYF
TRBV7-8,NA,15,NA,TRBJ2-1,TGTGCCAGCAGCATCGGAACAGCCTCCTACAATGAGCAGTTCTTC,CASSIGTASYNEQFF
TRBV7-2,NA,13,NA,TRBJ2-7,TGTGCCAGCAGCCTACCCGTAATCTACGAGCAGTACTTC,CASSLPVIYEQYF
TRBV24-1,NA,13,NA,TRBJ1-5,TGTGCCACCAGTGGGGGGGCTCGGCAGCCCCAGCATTTT,CATSGGARQPQHF
TRBV2,TRBD1,13,NA,TRBJ1-4,TGTGCCACAGGGGGCGGACGTGGTGAAAAACTGTTTTTT,CATGGGRGEKLFF
TRBV12-3/TRBV12-4,NA,15,NA,TRBJ2-1,TGTGCCAGCAGCTCAGTTCTACGCCCCTACAATGAGCAGTTCTTC,CASSSVLRPYNEQFF
TRBV12-3/TRBV12-4,NA,17,NA,TRBJ2-7,TGTGCCAGCAGTTTAGTCGCAGGGCGGCCCCTCGGGGACGAGCAGTACTTC,CASSLVAGRPLGDEQYF
TRBV15,NA,12,NA,TRBJ1-6,TGTGCCACCAGCGGGGACGGGGTGCCCCTCCACTTT,CATSGDGVPLHF
TRBV12-3/TRBV12-4,TRBD1,14,NA,TRBJ1-1,TGTGCCAGCAGTTCCTCGACAGGGGCCGCTGAAGCTTTCTTT,CASSSSTGAAEAFF
TRBV28,TRBD1,17,few,TRBJ1-5,TGTGCCAGCAGTGTTACGGGATTGAGGGGGCTGTATCAGCCCCAGCATTTT,CASSVTGLRGLYQPQHF
TRBV4-1,TRBD2,19,NA,TRBJ2-1,TGTGCCAGCAGCCAAGGACTAGCGGGTGAGGGGAGCTCCTACAATGAGCAGTTCTTC,CASSQGLAGEGSSYNEQFF
TRBV6-8,NA,13,NA,TRBJ2-1,TGTGCCAGCACTAGGGACCATTACAATGAGCAGTTCTTC,CASTRDHYNEQFF
TRBV6-2/TRBV6-3,NA,14,NA,TRBJ2-7,TGTGCCAGCAGTCCTAGCTTGATCACCTACGAGCAGTACTTC,CASSPSLITYEQYF
TRBV20-1,TRBD1,13,NA,TRBJ2-7,TGCAGTCGGGCTGGACAGGGGACCTACGAGCAGTACTTC,CSRAGQGTYEQYF
TRBV7-2,NA,13,few,TRBJ1-1,TGTGCCAGCAGCTCGGGCTTTACCGGGAGAGCTTTCTTT,CASSSGFTGRAFF
TRBV6-1,TRBD1,15,NA,TRBJ2-5,TGTGCCAGCAGTTATTTCCAGGACAGGGAAGAGACCCAGTACTTC,CASSYFQDREETQYF
TRBV19,TRBD2,17,few,TRBJ2-7,TGTGCCAGTAGTATGGGGGGAGCGGGAGGGTTAATCTACGAGCAGTACTTC,CASSMGGAGGLIYEQYF
TRBV7-2,TRBD1,17,many,TRBJ1-3,TGTGCCAGCAGCACTAGCGGGGACAGGAGGTGGGGAAACACCATATATTTT,CASSTSGDRRWGNTIYF
TRBV11-2,TRBD2,16,NA,TRBJ2-1,TGTGCCAGCAGTCTCCGGACTAGCGGGAGTAACTATGAGCAGTTCTTC,CASSLRTSGSNYEQFF
TRBV10-1,TRBD1,14,few,TRBJ2-7,TGCGCCAGCAGTGAGCCGGGACAGGGGATGGAGCAGTACTTC,CASSEPGQGMEQYF
TRBV11-3,NA,18,NA,TRBJ2-1,TGTGCCAGCAGCTTCCTACCCCACCTTCTGCGGGGATACAATGAGCAGTTCTTC,CASSFLPHLLRGYNEQFF
TRBV20-1,TRBD1,14,NA,TRBJ2-7,TGCAGTGCAGAGACAGGGGTCGGGTCCTACGAGCAGTACTTC,CSAETGVGSYEQYF
TRBV18,NA,16,few,TRBJ1-2,TGTGCCAGCTCACCCGGAGGACCCCCCTCTAATTATGGCTACACCTTC,CASSPGGPPSNYGYTF
TRBV12-3/TRBV12-4,TRBD1,15,few,TRBJ1-1,TGTGCCAGCAGTTTGGGAGGGGGCGGTTACACTGAAGCTTTCTTT,CASSLGGGGYTEAFF
TRBV7-6,TRBD1,13,NA,TRBJ2-5,TGTGCTACCCGGGACAGGGCTCAAGAGACCCAGTACTTC,CATRDRAQETQYF
TRBV7-9,NA,14,few,TRBJ1-1,TGTGCCGGGCGGGGCCGCAGTGGGGACACTGAAGCTTTCTTT,CAGRGRSGDTEAFF
TRBV25-1,NA,13,NA,TRBJ2-3,TGTGCCGGGGGGTGTTATACGACAGATACGCAGTATTTT,CAGGCYTTDTQYF